This T cell receptor beta chain appears in the sequencing data of a study of response to subunit inactivated influenza vaccine. Findings of the study overall: Every seasonal influenza vaccination brings in few new T cells, the authors suggested.

Each CDR3 protein is one row after TCRdb ran MiXCR on the RT-PCR reads. The table records 500,000 to 650,000 distinct CDR3 sequences, about 7.6% of them present only once. This clonotype was recorded at least ten times. Its cognate antigen is unknown. Trimming cost V 3 bases and J 1 base, with 13 bases left between them. This CDR3 has 16 amino acids. Germline V lookup: CDR1 MDHEN, CDR2 SYDVKM. The starting material was PBMCs from blood, obtained about 24 months after vaccination. This TCR was sampled from a man between 50 and 69 years old who received an inactivated influenza vaccine. The J gene is TRBJ1-5, the V gene TRBV28, with D tentatively TRBD1 (5 bases). CDR3 in DNA: TGTGCCAGCAGTTTGTCCGGGGGTCCGAGCAATCAGCCCCAGCATTTT. Translated: CASSLSGGPSNQPQHF.